A selection of T cell receptor beta chains follows, all from one sample in a study of technical replicates of blood from a handful of donors. The table came from immunoSEQ multiplex PCR; TCRdb's copy has only in-frame clones and leaves some out. The sample includes approximately 81,000 clones, roughly 77% of them seen just once. Material: PBMCs. All receptors derive from a human donor in good health. Some clones in this sample may be carry-over from other donors' samples. CDR3s include the opening cysteine and the closing phenylalanine or tryptophan. The order of the fields is clone size, D gene, V gene, J gene, CDR3 protein, CDR3 DNA. A D gene is named only where the DNA matches it firmly. For some rows the clone size is stated as once, few or many, or as a class when expanded; others skip it.

>once|TRBD1|TRBV7-9|TRBJ2-7
CASREQGAYEQYF
TGTGCCAGCAGGGAACAGGGGGCCTACGAGCAGTACTTC
>few|TRBD1|TRBV30|TRBJ2-7
CAWSGDSVYEQYF
TGTGCCTGGAGTGGGGACAGTGTCTACGAGCAGTACTTC
>.|TRBD1|TRBV7-7|TRBJ2-3
CASSSGQGPTDTQYF
TGTGCCAGCAGCTCGGGACAGGGCCCCACAGATACGCAGTATTTT
>.|TRBD1|TRBV14|TRBJ1-1
CASSQGRTQGTGMAEAFF
TGTGCCAGCAGCCAAGGACGGACCCAGGGGACAGGGATGGCTGAAGCTTTCTTT
>.|TRBD2|TRBV9|TRBJ2-3
CASSVVGLRAGGTTDTQYF
TGTGCCAGCAGCGTAGTGGGGTTGAGAGCGGGGGGAACCACAGATACGCAGTATTTT
>.|.|TRBV5-1|TRBJ2-7
CASSLVGGVTYEQYF
TGCGCCAGCAGCTTGGTCGGGGGAGTAACCTACGAGCAGTACTTC
>.|.|TRBV13|TRBJ2-1
CASSLKLYNEQFF
TGTGCCAGCAGCTTAAAACTCTACAATGAGCAGTTCTTC
>once|.|TRBV4-3|TRBJ1-6
CASSQDPSSYNSPLHF
TGCGCCAGCAGCCAAGACCCGAGCTCCTATAATTCACCCCTCCACTTT
>.|.|TRBV19|TRBJ2-7
CASSIGGKGEQYF
TGTGCCAGTAGTATAGGCGGGAAGGGCGAGCAGTACTTC
>.|TRBD2|TRBV7-2|TRBJ2-3
CASSLASGRVDTQYF
TGTGCCAGCAGCCTGGCTAGCGGGAGGGTAGATACGCAGTATTTT
>.|.|TRBV30|TRBJ1-2
CAWSTGFYGYTF
TGTGCCTGGAGTACAGGTTTCTATGGCTACACCTTC
>.|TRBD2|TRBV9|TRBJ2-3
CASSGPSWSSGPHTQYF
TGTGCCAGCAGCGGCCCCTCGTGGTCTAGCGGTCCCCATACGCAGTATTTT
>.|.|TRBV4-2|TRBJ1-6
CASSPGEGRGYSPLHF
TGTGCCAGCAGCCCCGGCGAGGGGAGGGGATATTCACCCCTCCACTTT
>.|.|TRBV6-5|TRBJ1-1
CASSTTNTEAFF
TGTGCCAGCAGTACAACGAACACTGAAGCTTTCTTT
>few|.|TRBV7-6|TRBJ2-7
CASSLSQGGYEQYF
TGTGCCAGCAGCTTATCCCAGGGCGGCTACGAGCAGTACTTC
>once|TRBD1|TRBV25-1|TRBJ1-2
CASSVSGGPIDYTF
TGTGCCAGCAGTGTTTCAGGGGGCCCCATTGACTACACCTTC
>.|.|TRBV21-1|TRBJ1-4
CASSIRVTNEKLFF
TGTGCCAGCAGCATCAGGGTAACTAATGAAAAACTGTTTTTT
>.|TRBD1|TRBV11-1|TRBJ1-2
CASSLRDSNYGYTF
TGTGCCAGCAGCTTACGGGACAGCAACTATGGCTACACCTTC
>.|.|TRBV5-1|TRBJ1-6
CASSSKTGGSYNSPLHF
TGCGCCAGCAGCTCAAAGACAGGAGGATCCTATAATTCACCCCTCCACTTT
>.|TRBD2|TRBV29-1|TRBJ2-7
CSVAAGVLYEQYF
TGCAGCGTTGCAGCGGGAGTATTATACGAGCAGTACTTC
>.|.|TRBV30|TRBJ2-5
CAWSLSSETQYF
TGTGCCTGGAGTTTATCCTCCGAGACCCAGTACTTC
>.|TRBD2|TRBV27|TRBJ2-5
CASSLGGSGETQYF
TGTGCCAGCAGTTTAGGCGGGAGCGGGGAGACCCAGTACTTC
>.|.|TRBV5-1|TRBJ2-7
CASSDSTTGRYEQYF
TGCGCCAGCAGCGACAGCACTACAGGCCGCTACGAGCAGTACTTC
>.|.|TRBV28|TRBJ1-2
CASSLLRQDRPYGYTF
TGTGCCAGCAGTCTCCTTCGACAGGACCGGCCTTATGGCTACACCTTC
>.|.|TRBV5-1|TRBJ2-7
CASSLGWRDIYEQYF
TGCGCCAGCAGCTTGGGTTGGCGGGATATATACGAGCAGTACTTC
>.|.|TRBV25-1|TRBJ2-1
CASSERGNEQFF
TGTGCCAGCAGTGAAAGGGGTAATGAGCAGTTCTTC
>.|TRBD1|TRBV27|TRBJ1-2
CASSPWDSYGYTF
TGTGCCAGCAGCCCTTGGGACAGCTATGGCTACACCTTC
>.|.|TRBV20-1|TRBJ2-7
CSAQLAGEQYF
TGCAGTGCTCAACTAGCAGGCGAGCAGTACTTC
>.|.|TRBV5-5|TRBJ1-5
CASSLYGDQPQHF
TGTGCCAGCAGCTTATACGGGGATCAGCCCCAGCATTTT
>.|TRBD1|TRBV4-2|TRBJ1-3
CASSRTGSPGNTIYF
TGTGCCAGCAGCCGGACAGGGTCGCCTGGAAACACCATATATTTT
>.|TRBD2|TRBV6-6|TRBJ2-1
CASSQGLAGSNEQFF
TGTGCCAGCAGCCAGGGACTAGCGGGATCAAATGAGCAGTTCTTC
>.|.|TRBV14|TRBJ2-7
CASSHKTGADPAGGPEQYF
TGTGCCAGCAGCCATAAGACAGGGGCCGACCCAGCGGGAGGCCCTGAGCAGTACTTC
>.|TRBD2|TRBV19|TRBJ2-1
CASSPQLAGELNEQFF
TGTGCCAGTAGTCCCCAACTAGCGGGAGAACTCAATGAGCAGTTCTTC
>.|TRBD1|TRBV6-5|TRBJ1-1
CASSGTGRDHTEAFF
TGTGCCAGCAGTGGGACAGGGAGGGACCACACTGAAGCTTTCTTT
>.|TRBD2|TRBV7-8|TRBJ2-5
CASSRTSGGTQETQYF
TGTGCCAGCAGCCGGACTAGCGGGGGAACCCAAGAGACCCAGTACTTC
>.|.|TRBV29-1|TRBJ2-7
CSVGGVAWYEQYF
TGCAGCGTTGGGGGGGTGGCATGGTACGAGCAGTACTTC
>.|.|TRBV19|TRBJ2-7
CASRGGGSYEQYF
TGTGCCAGTAGAGGGGGGGGCTCCTACGAGCAGTACTTC
>.|.|TRBV18|TRBJ1-2
CASSPRQAYGYTF
TGTGCCAGCTCACCGAGACAAGCCTATGGCTACACCTTC
>.|TRBD2|TRBV7-3|TRBJ2-1
CASSRSGTTYNEQFF
TGTGCCAGCAGCCGTAGCGGGACGACCTACAATGAGCAGTTCTTC
>.|TRBD1|TRBV15|TRBJ1-5
CATSRFGQVDQPQHF
TGTGCCACCAGCAGGTTTGGACAGGTCGATCAGCCCCAGCATTTT
>.|.|TRBV7-9|TRBJ2-2
CASSPYSYYTGELFF
TGTGCCAGCAGCCCTTATTCCTACTACACCGGGGAGCTGTTTTTT
>.|TRBD2|TRBV6-5|TRBJ2-7
CASSERTSGIFEQYF
TGTGCCAGCAGCGAAAGGACTAGCGGGATTTTCGAGCAGTACTTC
>once|.|TRBV7-9|TRBJ1-1
CASSLDVQLRF
TGTGCCAGCAGCTTAGACGTACAGCTAAGGTTT
>.|.|TRBV7-8|TRBJ2-7
CASSARQGPYYEQYF
TGTGCCAGCAGCGCCCGGCAGGGGCCCTACTACGAGCAGTACTTC
>.|TRBD1|TRBV6-5|TRBJ1-4
CASRNSGQGEEKLFF
TGTGCCAGCAGAAATTCGGGACAGGGAGAGGAAAAACTGTTTTTT
>.|.|TRBV29-1|TRBJ2-1
CSVVRNNEQFF
TGCAGCGTTGTGAGAAACAATGAGCAGTTCTTC
>once|.|TRBV29-1|TRBJ2-5
CSVEEKGVETQYF
TGCAGCGTTGAAGAAAAGGGGGTAGAGACCCAGTACTTC
>.|.|TRBV7-2|TRBJ1-5
CASSRTGKGNQPQHF
TGTGCCAGCAGCCGAACAGGGAAGGGCAATCAGCCCCAGCATTTT
>.|TRBD1|TRBV30|TRBJ1-5
CAWADRAQGPQHF
TGTGCCTGGGCTGACAGGGCCCAAGGGCCCCAGCATTTT
>few|TRBD2|TRBV23-1|TRBJ2-6
CASSHLGGSGANVLTF
TGCGCCAGCAGTCATCTCGGGGGGTCTGGGGCCAACGTCCTGACTTTC
>once|TRBD2|TRBV2|TRBJ2-3
CASLAGEGTDTQYF
TGTGCCAGTTTAGCGGGGGAAGGCACAGATACGCAGTATTTT
>.|TRBD2|TRBV4-1|TRBJ2-3
CASSQGRGLAVTDTQYF
TGCGCCAGCAGCCAAGGGAGGGGACTAGCGGTCACAGATACGCAGTATTTT
>.|.|TRBV7-9|TRBJ1-4
CASSLSGGHNEKLFF
TGTGCCAGCAGCTTATCCGGGGGGCATAATGAAAAACTGTTTTTT
>.|.|TRBV14|TRBJ2-3
CASSQDTRTDTQYF
TGTGCCAGCAGCCAAGATACGAGGACAGATACGCAGTATTTT